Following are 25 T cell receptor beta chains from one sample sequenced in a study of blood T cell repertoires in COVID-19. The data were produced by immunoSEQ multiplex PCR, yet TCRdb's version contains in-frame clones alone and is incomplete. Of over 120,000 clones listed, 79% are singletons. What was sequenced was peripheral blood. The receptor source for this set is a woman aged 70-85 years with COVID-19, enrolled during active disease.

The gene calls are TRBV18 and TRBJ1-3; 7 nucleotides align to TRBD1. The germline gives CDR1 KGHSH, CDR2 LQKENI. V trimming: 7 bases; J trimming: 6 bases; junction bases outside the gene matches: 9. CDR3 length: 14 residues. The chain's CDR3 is CASLGQLSENTIYF. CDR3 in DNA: TGTGCCAGCTTGGGACAGCTCAGTGAAAACACCATATATTTT.

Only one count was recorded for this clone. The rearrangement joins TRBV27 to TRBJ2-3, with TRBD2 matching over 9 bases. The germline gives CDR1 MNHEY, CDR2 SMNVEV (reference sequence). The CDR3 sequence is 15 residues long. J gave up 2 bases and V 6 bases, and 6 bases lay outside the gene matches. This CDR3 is CASRDSGGVTDTQYF. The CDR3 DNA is TGTGCCAGCAGGGATAGCGGGGGTGTCACAGATACGCAGTATTTT.

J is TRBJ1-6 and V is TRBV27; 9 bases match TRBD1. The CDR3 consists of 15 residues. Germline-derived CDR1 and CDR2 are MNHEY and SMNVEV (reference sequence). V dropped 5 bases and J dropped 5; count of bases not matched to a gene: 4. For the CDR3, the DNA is TGTGCCAGCAGTCCCGACAGGGGGAATAATTCACCCCTCCACTTT. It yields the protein CASSPDRGNNSPLHF.

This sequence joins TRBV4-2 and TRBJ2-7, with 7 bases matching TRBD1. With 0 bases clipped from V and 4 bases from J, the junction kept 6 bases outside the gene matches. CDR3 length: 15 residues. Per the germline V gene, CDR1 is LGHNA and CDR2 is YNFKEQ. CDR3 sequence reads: CASSQDTDRSYEQYF. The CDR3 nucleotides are TGTGCCAGCAGCCAAGATACGGACAGGAGTTACGAGCAGTACTTC.

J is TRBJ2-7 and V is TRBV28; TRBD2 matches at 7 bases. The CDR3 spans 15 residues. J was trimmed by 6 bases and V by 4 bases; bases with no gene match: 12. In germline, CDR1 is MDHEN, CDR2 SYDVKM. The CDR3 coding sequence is TGTGCCAGCAGTTCCCCTTTGGGGAGGGGATTCGAGCAGTACTTC. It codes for CASSSPLGRGFEQYF.

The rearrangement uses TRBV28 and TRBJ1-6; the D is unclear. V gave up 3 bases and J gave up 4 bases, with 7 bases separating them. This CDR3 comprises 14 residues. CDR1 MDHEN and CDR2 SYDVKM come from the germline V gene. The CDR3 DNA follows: TGTGCCAGCAGTTTTGCGGTTTATAATTCACCCCTCCACTTT. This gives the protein CASSFAVYNSPLHF.

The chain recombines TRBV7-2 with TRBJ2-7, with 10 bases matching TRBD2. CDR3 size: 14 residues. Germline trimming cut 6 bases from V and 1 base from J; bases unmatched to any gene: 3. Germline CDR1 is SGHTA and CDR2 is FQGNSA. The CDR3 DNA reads TGTGCCAGCAGAGCGGGGGGGAGTTCCTACGAGCAGTACTTC. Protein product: CASRAGGSSYEQYF.

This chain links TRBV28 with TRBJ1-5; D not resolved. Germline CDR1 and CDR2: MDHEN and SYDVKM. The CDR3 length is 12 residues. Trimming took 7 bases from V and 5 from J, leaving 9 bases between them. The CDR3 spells CASIGVDQPQHF. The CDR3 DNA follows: TGTGCCAGCATCGGGGTTGATCAGCCCCAGCATTTT.

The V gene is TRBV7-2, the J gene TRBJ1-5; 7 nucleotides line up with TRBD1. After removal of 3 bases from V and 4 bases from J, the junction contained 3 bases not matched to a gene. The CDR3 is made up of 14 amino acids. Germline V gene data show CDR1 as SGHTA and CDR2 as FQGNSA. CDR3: CASSFGRGNQPQHF. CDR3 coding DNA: TGTGCCAGCAGCTTTGGCAGGGGGAATCAGCCCCAGCATTTT.

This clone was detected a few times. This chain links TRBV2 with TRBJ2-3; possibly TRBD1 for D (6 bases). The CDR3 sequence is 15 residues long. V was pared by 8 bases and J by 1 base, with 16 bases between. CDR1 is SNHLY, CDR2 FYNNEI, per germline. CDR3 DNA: TGTGCCAGCCAATTGTCGGGACATGGCACAGATACGCAGTATTTT. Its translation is CASQLSGHGTDTQYF.

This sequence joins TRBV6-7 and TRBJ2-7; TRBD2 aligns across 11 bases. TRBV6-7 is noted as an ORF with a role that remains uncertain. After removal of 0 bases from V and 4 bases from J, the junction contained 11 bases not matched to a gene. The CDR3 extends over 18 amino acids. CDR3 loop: CASSYSASGGTCAYEQYF. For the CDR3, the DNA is TGTGCCAGCAGTTACTCGGCTAGCGGGGGGACCTGTGCTTACGAGCAGTACTTC.

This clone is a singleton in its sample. CDR3 in DNA: TGTGCCAGCAGAAACAGGGGGCTGGCTGGCTACACCTTC. This codes for CASRNRGLAGYTF. This sequence joins TRBV21-1 and TRBJ1-2; the table names TRBD1, a call not compared with the DNA. TRBV21-1 is a known pseudogene. CDR3 length: 13 residues.

The CDR3 DNA is TGTGCCAGCAGGACGGGGGGGGATACCTACGAGCAGTACTTC. Protein sequence: CASRTGGDTYEQYF. The rearrangement joins TRBV2 to TRBJ2-7; 8 bases agree with TRBD2. V lost 6 bases and J lost 2; bases outside the gene matches: 6. CDR1 and CDR2 (germline): SNHLY, FYNNEI. The CDR3 has 14 residues.

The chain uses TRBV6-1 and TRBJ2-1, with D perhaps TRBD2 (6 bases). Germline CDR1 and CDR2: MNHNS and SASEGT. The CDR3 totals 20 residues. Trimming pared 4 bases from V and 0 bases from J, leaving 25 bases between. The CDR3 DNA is TGTGCCAGCAGTGCGTCCTATGGGGGGTCGGTTCGTAGCTCCTACAATGAGCAGTTCTTC. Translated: CASSASYGGSVRSSYNEQFF.

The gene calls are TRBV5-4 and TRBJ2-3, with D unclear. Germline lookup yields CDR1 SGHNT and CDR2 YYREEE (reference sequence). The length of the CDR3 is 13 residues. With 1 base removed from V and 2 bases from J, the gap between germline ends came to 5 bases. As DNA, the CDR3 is TGTGCCAGCAGCTTGATCTTCACAGATACGCAGTATTTT. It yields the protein CASSLIFTDTQYF.

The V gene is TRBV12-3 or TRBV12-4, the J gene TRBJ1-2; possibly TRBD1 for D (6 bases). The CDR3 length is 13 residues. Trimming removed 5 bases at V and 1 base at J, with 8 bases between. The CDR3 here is CASSPDSNYGYTF. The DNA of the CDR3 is TGTGCCAGCAGTCCGGACAGTAACTATGGCTACACCTTC.

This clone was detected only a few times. The CDR3 bases are TGCGCCAGCAGCTTGGCCGTACGGACAGTCAAGACCTACGAGCAGTACTTC. Its protein is CASSLAVRTVKTYEQYF. The V and J genes are TRBV5-1 and TRBJ2-7; possibly TRBD1 for D (6 bases). Germline V gives CDR1 SGHRS, CDR2 YFSETQ. There are 17 residues in the CDR3. The V end lost 0 bases, the J end lost 2 bases, and 18 bases lay between the germline ends.

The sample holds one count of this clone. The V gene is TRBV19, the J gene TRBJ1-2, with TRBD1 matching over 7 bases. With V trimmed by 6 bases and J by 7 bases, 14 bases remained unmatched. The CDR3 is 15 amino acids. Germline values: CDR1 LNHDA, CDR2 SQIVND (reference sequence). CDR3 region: CASSNLPGGQSGYTF. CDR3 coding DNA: TGTGCCAGTAGCAACCTTCCCGGGGGACAGAGTGGCTACACCTTC.

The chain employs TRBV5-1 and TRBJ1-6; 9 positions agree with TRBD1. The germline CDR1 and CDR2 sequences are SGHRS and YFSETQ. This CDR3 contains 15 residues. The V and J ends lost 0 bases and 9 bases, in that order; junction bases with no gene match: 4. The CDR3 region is CASSLAGTGRSPLHF. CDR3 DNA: TGCGCCAGCAGCTTGGCGGGGACAGGGCGTTCACCCCTCCACTTT.

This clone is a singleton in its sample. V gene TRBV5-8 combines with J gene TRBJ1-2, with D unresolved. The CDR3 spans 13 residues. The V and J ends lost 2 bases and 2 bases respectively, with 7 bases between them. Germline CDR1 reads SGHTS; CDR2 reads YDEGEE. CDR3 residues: CASSFKENYGYTF. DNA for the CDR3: TGTGCCAGCAGCTTTAAGGAGAACTATGGCTACACCTTC.

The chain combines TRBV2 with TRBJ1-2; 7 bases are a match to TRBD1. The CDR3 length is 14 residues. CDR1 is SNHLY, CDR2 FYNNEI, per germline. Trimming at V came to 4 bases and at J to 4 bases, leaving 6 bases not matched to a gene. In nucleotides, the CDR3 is TGTGCCAGCAGTGCAGGGACAGCGCTCTATGGCTACACCTTC. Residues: CASSAGTALYGYTF.

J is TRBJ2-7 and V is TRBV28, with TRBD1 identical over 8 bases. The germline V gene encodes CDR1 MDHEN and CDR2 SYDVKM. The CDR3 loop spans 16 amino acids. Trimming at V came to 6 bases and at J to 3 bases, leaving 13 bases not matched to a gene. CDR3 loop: CASSQSGTGLHYEQYF. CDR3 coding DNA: TGTGCCAGCAGCCAATCAGGGACAGGATTACACTACGAGCAGTACTTC.

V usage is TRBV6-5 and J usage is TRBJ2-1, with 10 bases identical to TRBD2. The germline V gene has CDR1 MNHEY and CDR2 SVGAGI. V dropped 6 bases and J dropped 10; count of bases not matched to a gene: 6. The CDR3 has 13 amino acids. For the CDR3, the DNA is TGTGCCAGCAGAGCGGGGGGGCCCGGGGAGCAGTTCTTC. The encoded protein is CASRAGGPGEQFF.

The CDR3 region has the DNA TGTGCCAGCAGCGGGGGACCCTATAGGGACGAGCAGTACTTC. Protein product: CASSGGPYRDEQYF. The rearrangement joins TRBV28 to TRBJ2-7; a weak D match, TRBD2 (6 bases). V was cut by 6 bases and J by 5 bases, with 17 bases left in between. CDR3 length: 14 amino acids. Per germline, CDR1 MDHEN and CDR2 SYDVKM.

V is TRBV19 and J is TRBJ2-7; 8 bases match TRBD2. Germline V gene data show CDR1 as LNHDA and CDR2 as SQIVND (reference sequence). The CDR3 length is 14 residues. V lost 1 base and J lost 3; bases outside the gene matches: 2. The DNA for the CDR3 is TGTGCCAGTAGTATAGGACTAGCGCGCTACGAGCAGTACTTC. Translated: CASSIGLARYEQYF.